Sequencing of this TCR beta chain was carried out in a study of T cells in Graves' hyperthyroidism and ophthalmopathy. Study-wide points: The majority of expanded thyroid clonotypes above 0.001 also appeared in blood. The model foresaw ophthalmopathy a median around 6 months prior to onset. Separation of ophthalmopathy from stable hyperthyroidism was achieved by a 13 V-J model.

Amplified regions were TCR beta CDR3 sequences from RNA transcripts. The study used the HTBI primer set for a first-round RT-PCR of the TCR CDR3. MiXCR, applied by TCRdb to the multiplex PCR reads, yields one record per CDR3 protein. Here the sample spans around 300,000 distinct CDR3 sequences, 13% being singletons. In this sample, this clonotype turned up many times. The antigen is not known. V lost 0 bases to trimming and J lost 1 base; unmatched junction nucleotides: 16. The CDR3 totals 19 residues. The germline CDR1 and CDR2 sequences are DFQATT and SNEGSKA (reference sequence). The clonotype was recovered from a woman aged 25 to 39 with Graves' hyperthyroidism that later progressed to Graves' ophthalmopathy. The chain couples TRBV20-1 to TRBJ2-7; 9 positions agree with TRBD2. The material sequenced was blood. This CDR3 is CSARDSRTSDNLRSYEQYF. In nucleotides, the CDR3 is TGCAGTGCTAGAGATTCCAGGACTAGCGATAACCTGAGGTCCTACGAGCAGTACTTC.